The 32 T cell receptor beta chains listed next were all sequenced from one sample in a study of tumor-infiltrating lymphocytes in oesophageal squamous cell carcinoma. TCRdb reprocessed the PCR reads via MiXCR and lists one record per CDR3 protein. Among about 13,000 distinct CDR3 sequences, approximately 58% were seen once, and the ten largest hold about 35%. The specimen sequenced was esophageal tumor tissue. Receptors were obtained from a male donor with esophageal squamous cell carcinoma.

This clonotype counts as medium-sized. The chain recombines TRBV6-1 with TRBJ2-7, with 8 bases fitting TRBD1. Germline assignment: CDR1 MNHNS and CDR2 SASEGT. The CDR3 extends over 16 amino acids. With 6 bases clipped from V and 4 bases from J, the junction kept 14 bases outside the gene matches. The CDR3 sequence: CASRLKGTGPFYEQYF. Here the CDR3 DNA reads TGTGCCAGCAGACTAAAGGGGACAGGACCTTTTTACGAGCAGTACTTC.

This clonotype was seen more than once but under ten times. The J gene is TRBJ2-7, the V gene TRBV6-1, with TRBD2 identical over 11 bases. The germline V gene encodes CDR1 MNHNS and CDR2 SASEGT. With V trimmed by 7 bases and J by 6 bases, 14 bases remained unmatched. CDR3 length: 16 residues. The CDR3 DNA is TGTGCCAGCACGGGGAGAATACTAGCGGGAGCTGGCGAGCAGTACTTC. This encodes CASTGRILAGAGEQYF.

CDR3 amino acids: CASRADRKNTEAFF. The CDR3 DNA reads as TGTGCCAGCAGAGCGGACAGAAAGAACACTGAAGCTTTCTTT. This chain uses TRBV6-1 with TRBJ1-1; maybe TRBD1 (6 bases). V was trimmed by 6 bases and J by 1 base, leaving 12 bases between them. The CDR3 is 14 amino acids. CDR1 is MNHNS, CDR2 SASEGT, per germline.

In this sample, this clonotype is medium-sized. The chain links TRBV6-1 to TRBJ2-7, with 8 nucleotides matching TRBD1. Looked up from germline, CDR1 is MNHNS and CDR2 is SASEGT. The CDR3 is 15 residues long. V lost 6 bases to trimming and J lost 0 bases; unmatched junction nucleotides: 7. CDR3 protein: CASSPTGAPSYEQYF. The CDR3 DNA sequence: TGTGCCAGCAGCCCGACAGGGGCCCCCTCCTACGAGCAGTACTTC.

V and J are TRBV6-6 and TRBJ2-5; D is unclear. The DNA matches TRBJ2-1 better at its end, which makes the J call doubtful. The CDR3 totals 13 residues. Germline CDR1 is MNHNY and CDR2 is SVGAGI (reference sequence). In DNA, the CDR3 is TGTGCCAGCTCATCCACGGAACAAAATGAGCAGTTCTTC. It is translated as CASSSTEQNEQFF.

CDR3 sequence (DNA): TGTGCCAGCAGCTTTTCAGGGGGCGAGCTACAGTACTTC. It yields the protein CASSFSGGELQYF. V gene TRBV7-3 combines with J gene TRBJ2-1; 8 bases match TRBD1. Matching the DNA end better, TRBJ2-7 makes the J call doubtful. Looked up from germline, CDR1 is SGHTA and CDR2 is FQGTGA. The CDR3 spans 13 residues.

This clonotype was picked up a small number of times. This rearrangement joins TRBV7-6 to TRBJ2-5; TRBD1 aligns across 9 bases. The J call could be wrong; TRBJ2-7 is a better fit for the DNA end. Germline values: CDR1 SGHVS, CDR2 FNYEAQ. The CDR3 has 16 amino acids. CDR3 sequence (DNA): TGTGCCAGCAGCTTAGGTCGGACAGGGGAGAACTACGAGCAGTACTTC. It is translated as CASSLGRTGENYEQYF.

V is TRBV12-3 or TRBV12-4 and J is TRBJ2-6, with 10 bases identical to TRBD2. TRBJ2-4 matches the DNA end more closely, so the J call is doubtful. CDR3 length: 15 residues. The CDR3 loop is CASSPSGGATGIQYF. The CDR3 coding sequence is TGTGCCAGCAGCCCCAGCGGGGGGGCGACCGGCATTCAGTACTTC.

This chain joins TRBV12-5 and TRBJ2-1; 8 nucleotides agree with TRBD1. The V and J ends lost 2 bases and 7 bases, in that order; junction bases with no gene match: 4. Germline V CDR1 and CDR2: LGHNT, FRNRAP. The CDR3 spans 14 residues. The CDR3 loop reads CASGLLQGVNEQFF. CDR3 DNA: TGTGCTAGTGGTTTGTTACAGGGGGTGAATGAGCAGTTCTTC.

With respect to this clonotype: A much larger clonotype is one base distant, so this may be a read error. This chain links TRBV4-1 with TRBJ2-1; 7 positions agree with TRBD1. CDR1 and CDR2 from the germline V gene are MGHRA and YSYEKL. The CDR3 is made up of 15 amino acids. With V trimmed by 1 base and J by 10 bases, 10 bases remained unmatched. The CDR3 DNA follows: TGCGCCAGCAGCCAAGGACAGGGAGTCCTCCACGAGCAGTTCTTC. Translated, it gives CASSQGQGVLHEQFF.

This rearrangement joins TRBV18 to TRBJ2-1; 14 bases line up with TRBD2. With V trimmed by 3 bases and J by 10 bases, 8 bases remained unmatched. Germline V CDR1 and CDR2: KGHSH, LQKENI. The CDR3 length is 16 residues. CDR3 loop: CASSPSTSGGAGEQFF. As DNA, the CDR3 is TGTGCCAGCTCACCTTCGACTAGCGGGGGGGCCGGCGAGCAGTTCTTC.

Concerning this clonotype: No conserved phenylalanine or tryptophan ends this CDR3, so it is likely a read error. Written as DNA, the CDR3 is TGTGCCAGCAGCTTAGATAGGACGGATTACTCGGCGACCCAGTACTTG. Its translation is CASSLDRTDYSATQYL. The chain links TRBV7-6 to TRBJ2-5, with unresolved D. This CDR3 has 16 residues. Between the trimmed V and J ends, which lost 1 base and 7 bases, there was a span of 19 bases. Germline V lookup: CDR1 SGHVS, CDR2 FNYEAQ.

This clonotype counts as medium-sized (0.01 to 0.1%). This rearrangement joins TRBV7-2 to TRBJ1-2, with D perhaps TRBD1 (5 bases). CDR3 length equals 16 residues. Trimming took off 5 bases at V and 7 bases at J, with 23 bases between the two ends. CDR1 and CDR2 (germline): SGHTA, FQGNSA. The CDR3 spells CASSAAGTAAEVGYTF. The CDR3 nucleotides are TGTGCCAGCAGCGCGGCCGGGACGGCCGCGGAGGTTGGCTACACCTTC.

Concerning this clonotype: Without the conserved terminal phenylalanine or tryptophan, this CDR3 likely stems from a read error. The DNA is omitted, as the CDR3 cannot be located on it reliably, and the CDR3 follows TCRdb's listing. The chain links TRBV7-9 to TRBJ2-7; the D call TRBD1 from the table was never checked on the DNA. The CDR3 has 20 amino acids, counting both end residues. In germline, CDR1 is SEHNR, CDR2 FQNEAQ (reference sequence). The CDR3 sequence is CASSSRLPGTGTYNEQYFGS.

This chain uses TRBV6-1 with TRBJ2-1; D is undetermined. TRBJ2-4 matches the DNA end more closely, so the J call is doubtful. The CDR3 contains 14 residues. Germline CDR1 is MNHNS and CDR2 is SASEGT. The CDR3 DNA reads TGTGCCAGCAGCCTGACGTCCCTTGAGGACATTCAGTACTTC. Amino acids: CASSLTSLEDIQYF.

V and J are TRBV12-3 or TRBV12-4 and TRBJ1-2; D not resolved. The CDR3 length is 13 residues. Trimming stripped 3 bases from V and 6 bases from J, with 11 bases between. This CDR3 is CASSFRWMDGYTF. For the CDR3, the DNA is TGTGCCAGCAGTTTTCGATGGATGGATGGCTACACCTTC.

This clonotype was found a few times. The CDR3 DNA sequence: TGTGCCAGCACGGAGGAACTAGGGACCTACGAGCAGTACTTC. Encoded protein: CASTEELGTYEQYF. The chain uses TRBV6-1 and TRBJ2-1; weak D call: TRBD2 (5 bases). The J call may be faulty, since TRBJ2-7 better matches the DNA end. Germline CDR1 is MNHNS and CDR2 is SASEGT. This CDR3 has 14 amino acids.

The chain employs TRBV7-9 and TRBJ2-4, with D possibly being TRBD2 (6 bases). Near its end, the DNA agrees better with TRBJ2-5, so the J call may be wrong. The CDR3 extends over 18 amino acids. CDR1 and CDR2 (germline): SEHNR, FQNEAQ (reference sequence). The CDR3 reads CASSFFGVSGDPRQTQYF. CDR3 in DNA: TGTGCCAGCAGCTTTTTTGGAGTTAGCGGAGACCCCCGGCAGACCCAGTACTTC.

This clonotype was picked up one time. The rearrangement links TRBV6-8 to TRBJ2-1, with no clear D. This CDR3 is 14 amino acids long. Trimming pared 4 bases from V and 4 bases from J, leaving 11 bases between. The germline V gene encodes CDR1 MNHGY and CDR2 SAAAGT. This CDR3 is CASSSVTEYNEQFF. CDR3 DNA: TGTGCCAGCAGTTCCGTGACGGAATACAATGAGCAGTTCTTC.

The J gene is TRBJ2-5, the V gene TRBV28, with TRBD1 identical over 8 bases. Germline V gene sequence: CDR1 MDHEN, CDR2 SYDVKM. This CDR3 is 14 amino acids long. Trimming at V came to 4 bases and at J to 4 bases, leaving 5 bases not matched to a gene. The CDR3 DNA reads TGTGCCAGCAGTTATCCCGGGACAGGAGAGACCCAGTACTTC. Protein product: CASSYPGTGETQYF.

This clonotype was seen ten or more times. The chain is built from TRBV7-2 and TRBJ2-1; D uncertain. Judging by the DNA end, TRBJ2-7 fits better; the J call may be wrong. Germline lookup yields CDR1 SGHTA and CDR2 FQGNSA. The CDR3 is 11 amino acids. The CDR3, as DNA: TGTGCCAGCAGCTACCACTACGAGCAGTACTTC. As protein: CASSYHYEQYF.

The J gene is TRBJ2-1, the V gene TRBV7-6, with TRBD1 matching over 7 bases. TRBJ2-7 matches the DNA end more closely, so the J call is doubtful. The CDR3 consists of 16 residues. Per germline, CDR1 SGHVS and CDR2 FNYEAQ. DNA of the CDR3: TGTGCCAGCAGCCCCCCCACGGTACAGGGGAGTGTCAAGCAGTACTTC. Translation: CASSPPTVQGSVKQYF.

V is TRBV6-5 and J is TRBJ1-5; maybe TRBD1 (5 bases). CDR3 length equals 16 residues. Trimming left V 5 bases short and J 4 bases short, with 18 bases between. Germline assignment: CDR1 MNHEY and CDR2 SVGAGI. The chain's CDR3 is CASSEGTQGRNQPQHF. The CDR3 DNA reads as TGTGCCAGCAGTGAAGGGACCCAGGGTAGGAATCAGCCCCAGCATTTT.

This clonotype was observed many times. The V gene is TRBV19, the J gene TRBJ2-3; 14 bases are shared with TRBD2. The CDR3 runs 16 residues. The germline V gene has CDR1 LNHDA and CDR2 SQIVND (reference sequence). The V gene end was trimmed by 5 bases and the J gene end by 3 bases; junction bases not matched to a gene: 4. Written as DNA, the CDR3 is TGTGCCAGTAGTTCTCGGACTAGCGGGGGGACAGATACGCAGTATTTT. Translated: CASSSRTSGGTDTQYF.

This clonotype was recorded many times. The chain has TRBV4-1 and TRBJ2-1; the match to TRBD1 covers 7 bases. V lost 1 base and J lost 6; bases outside the gene matches: 3. Germline V CDR1 and CDR2: MGHRA, YSYEKL. This CDR3 is built from 14 residues. For the CDR3, the DNA is TGCGCCAGCAGCCAAGGACAGGGTGGCAATGAGCAGTTCTTC. Translation gives CASSQGQGGNEQFF.

In its sample, this clonotype was seen a few times. The genes are TRBV5-1 and TRBJ2-7; D is unresolved. The J call may be faulty, since TRBJ2-1 better matches the DNA end. The CDR3 covers 15 residues. CDR1 SGHRS and CDR2 YFSETQ come from the germline V gene. DNA of the CDR3: TGCGCCAGCAGCTATGTGACGGGTGGACACAATGAGCAGTTCTTC. Translated: CASSYVTGGHNEQFF.

The chain recombines TRBV28 with TRBJ1-1, with D unclear. Per germline, CDR1 MDHEN and CDR2 SYDVKM. V dropped 6 bases and J dropped 0 bases, with 14 bases sitting between them. This CDR3 is 15 amino acids long. For the CDR3, the DNA is TGTGCCAGCAGCGCCACGACGGTGATGAACACTGAAGCTTTCTTT. Residues: CASSATTVMNTEAFF.

By frequency in the sample, this clonotype is medium-sized (0.01 to 0.1%). This chain links TRBV5-6 with TRBJ2-3, with TRBD2 identical over 11 bases. CDR1 and CDR2 (germline): SGHDT, YYEEEE. Trimming cost V 2 bases and J 3 bases; bases outside gene matches: 2. The CDR3 spans 15 residues. For the CDR3, the DNA is TGTGCCAGCAGCTTTAGCGGGAGGGTAACAGATACGCAGTATTTT. Translating gives CASSFSGRVTDTQYF.

In its sample, this clonotype was seen once. J is TRBJ2-1 and V is TRBV6-1; either TRBD1 or TRBD2 may fit D (6 bases each). Trimming pared 1 base from V and 2 bases from J, leaving 18 bases between. The CDR3 totals 18 residues. CDR1 and CDR2 from the germline V gene are MNHNS and SASEGT. The CDR3 region is CASSEGEGGWVAYNEQFF. The CDR3 region has the DNA TGTGCCAGCAGTGAAGGAGAAGGGGGGTGGGTGGCCTACAATGAGCAGTTCTTC.

This clonotype was found a few times. The J gene is TRBJ2-7, the V gene TRBV7-8; TRBD1 might be the D (5 bases). The DNA end is a closer match to TRBJ2-1, so the J assignment may be wrong. Germline values: CDR1 SGHVS, CDR2 FQNEAQ. The CDR3 contains 15 residues. The CDR3 spells CASSLGRGPYNEQFF. The CDR3 DNA reads TGTGCCAGCAGCTTAGGTAGGGGCCCCTACAATGAGCAGTTCTTC.

There are many counts of this clonotype. This chain connects TRBV5-4 to TRBJ2-5; 13 positions agree with TRBD2. Germline lookup yields CDR1 SGHNT and CDR2 YYREEE (reference sequence). V was pared by 4 bases and J by 5 bases, with 8 bases of the junction left unmatched. CDR3 length: 16 residues. Here the CDR3 DNA reads TGTGCCAGCAGCGAGAAACTAGCGGGGGGGGGGGAGACCCAGTACTTC. It is translated as CASSEKLAGGGETQYF.

By share, this clonotype ranks as medium-sized. This chain connects TRBV12-3 or TRBV12-4 to TRBJ2-3; no reliable D call. Trimming took off 10 bases at V and 0 bases at J, with 8 bases between the two ends. This CDR3 spans 12 amino acids. This CDR3 reads CATAPSTDTQYF. CDR3 DNA sequence: TGTGCCACGGCACCAAGCACAGATACGCAGTATTTT.